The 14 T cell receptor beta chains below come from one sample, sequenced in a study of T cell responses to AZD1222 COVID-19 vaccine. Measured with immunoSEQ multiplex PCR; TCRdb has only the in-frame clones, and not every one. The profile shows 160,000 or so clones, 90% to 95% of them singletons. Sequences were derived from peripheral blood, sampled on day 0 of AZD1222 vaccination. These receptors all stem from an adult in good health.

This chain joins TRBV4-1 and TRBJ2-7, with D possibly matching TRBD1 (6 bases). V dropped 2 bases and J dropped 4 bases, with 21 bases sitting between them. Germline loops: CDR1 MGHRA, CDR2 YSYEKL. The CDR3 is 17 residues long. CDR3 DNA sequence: TGCGCCAGCAGCCAAATCACAGGGAAGGGGCCAACGTACGAGCAGTACTTC. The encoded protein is CASSQITGKGPTYEQYF.

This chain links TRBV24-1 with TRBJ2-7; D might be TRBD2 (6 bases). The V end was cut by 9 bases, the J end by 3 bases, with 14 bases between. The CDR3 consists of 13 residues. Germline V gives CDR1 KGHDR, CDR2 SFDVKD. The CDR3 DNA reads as TGTGCCACCCGAATTGGGACTCACTACGAGCAGTACTTC. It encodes CATRIGTHYEQYF.

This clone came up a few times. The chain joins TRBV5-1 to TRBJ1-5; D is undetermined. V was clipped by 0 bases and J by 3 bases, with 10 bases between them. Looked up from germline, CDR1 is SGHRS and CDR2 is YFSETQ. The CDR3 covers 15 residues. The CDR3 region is CASSLVSGNNQPQHF. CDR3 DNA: TGCGCCAGCAGCTTGGTATCGGGAAACAATCAGCCCCAGCATTTT.

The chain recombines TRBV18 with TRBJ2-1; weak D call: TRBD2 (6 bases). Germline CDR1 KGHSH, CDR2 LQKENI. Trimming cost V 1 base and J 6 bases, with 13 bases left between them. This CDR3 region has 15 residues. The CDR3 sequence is CASSPLAAGGNEQFF. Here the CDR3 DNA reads TGTGCCAGCTCACCACTAGCGGCTGGAGGCAATGAGCAGTTCTTC.

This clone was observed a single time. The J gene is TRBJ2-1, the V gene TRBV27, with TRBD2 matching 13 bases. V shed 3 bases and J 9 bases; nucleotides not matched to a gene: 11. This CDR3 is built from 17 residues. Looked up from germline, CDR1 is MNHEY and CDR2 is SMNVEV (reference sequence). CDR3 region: CASSFPTGTSGMGEQFF. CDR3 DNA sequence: TGTGCCAGCAGTTTTCCAACCGGGACTAGCGGGATGGGTGAGCAGTTCTTC.

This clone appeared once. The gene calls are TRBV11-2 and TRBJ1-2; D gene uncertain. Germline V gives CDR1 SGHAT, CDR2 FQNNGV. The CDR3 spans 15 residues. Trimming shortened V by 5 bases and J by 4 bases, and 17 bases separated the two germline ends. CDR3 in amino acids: CASSPPRGLSYGYTF. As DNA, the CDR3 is TGTGCCAGCAGCCCACCTCGGGGTTTATCCTATGGCTACACCTTC.

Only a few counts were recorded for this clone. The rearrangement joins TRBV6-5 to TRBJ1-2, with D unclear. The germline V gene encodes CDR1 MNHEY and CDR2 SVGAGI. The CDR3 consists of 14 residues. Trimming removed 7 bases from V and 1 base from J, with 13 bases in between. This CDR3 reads CASMTGRINYGYTF. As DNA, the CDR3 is TGTGCCAGCATGACCGGGCGGATTAACTATGGCTACACCTTC.

The DNA for the CDR3 is TGTGCCTGGAGTGTACGAGTTTCCGACACTGAAGCTTTCTTT. Translating gives CAWSVRVSDTEAFF. The chain links TRBV30 to TRBJ1-1; D is undetermined. Germline V lookup: CDR1 GTSNPN, CDR2 SVGIG (reference sequence). The CDR3 runs 14 residues. V lost 0 bases and J 3 bases, leaving 11 bases between the germline ends.

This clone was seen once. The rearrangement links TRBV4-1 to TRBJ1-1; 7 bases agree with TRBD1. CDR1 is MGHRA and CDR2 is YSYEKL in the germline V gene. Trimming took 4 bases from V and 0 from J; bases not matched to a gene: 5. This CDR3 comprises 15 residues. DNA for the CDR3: TGCGCCAGCAGCCGCACCGGGACAGTGAACACTGAAGCTTTCTTT. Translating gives CASSRTGTVNTEAFF.

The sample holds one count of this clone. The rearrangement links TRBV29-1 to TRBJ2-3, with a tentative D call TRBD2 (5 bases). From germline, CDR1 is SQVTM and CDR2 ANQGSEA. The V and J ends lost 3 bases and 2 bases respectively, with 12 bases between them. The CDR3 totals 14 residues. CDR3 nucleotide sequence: TGCAGCGTTGATGGGCTAGCAGTCACAGATACGCAGTATTTT. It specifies CSVDGLAVTDTQYF.

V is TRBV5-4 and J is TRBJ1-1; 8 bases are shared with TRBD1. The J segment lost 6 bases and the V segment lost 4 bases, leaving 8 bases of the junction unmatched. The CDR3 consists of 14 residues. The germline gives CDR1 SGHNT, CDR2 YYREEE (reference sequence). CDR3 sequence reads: CASSVGQGQAEAFF. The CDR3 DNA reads TGTGCCAGCAGCGTTGGACAGGGTCAAGCTGAAGCTTTCTTT.

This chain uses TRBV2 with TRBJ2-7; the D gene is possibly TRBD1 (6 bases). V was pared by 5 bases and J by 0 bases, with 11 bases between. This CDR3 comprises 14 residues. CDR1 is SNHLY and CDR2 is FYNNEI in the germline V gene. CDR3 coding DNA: TGTGCCAGCAGTCCGACAGGTAGCTCCTACGAGCAGTACTTC. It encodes CASSPTGSSYEQYF.

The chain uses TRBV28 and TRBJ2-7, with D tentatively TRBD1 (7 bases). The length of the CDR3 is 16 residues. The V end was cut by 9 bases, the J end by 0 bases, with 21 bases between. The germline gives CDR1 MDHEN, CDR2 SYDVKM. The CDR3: CASLPPAGTVSYEQYF. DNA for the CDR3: TGTGCCAGTCTACCCCCTGCGGGGACAGTCTCCTACGAGCAGTACTTC.

The CDR3 bases are TGCGCCAGCAGTGAGGACCTCACTAGCGGAGGCACAGATACGCAGTATTTT. This encodes CASSEDLTSGGTDTQYF. This sequence joins TRBV10-2 and TRBJ2-3, with 8 bases aligning to TRBD2. The CDR3 is 17 residues long. The germline gives CDR1 WSHSY, CDR2 SAAADI. Trimming cost V 2 bases and J 1 base; bases outside gene matches: 8.